Included here is one TCR beta chain sequence, with context. Its specificity is unknown. These data originate in a study of cytomegalovirus exposure and HLA in healthy donors. Overall study findings and caveats: It was confirmed in vitro that a few of the CMV-associated chains were specific for CMV antigens. Altogether, some 160 TCR beta chains were recorded as cytomegalovirus-associated.

TCRdb's copy holds only in-frame clones and misses some; the assay was immunoSEQ multiplex PCR. The data contain some 44,000 clones, 80% to 95% of them singletons. The clonotype originates from a man between 18 and 35 years old in good health and CMV-seronegative. The sequenced sample was PBMCs.

The CDR3 region is CASSRQGQSGSPLHF. The DNA of the CDR3 is TGCGCCAGCAGCCGACAGGGTCAGAGCGGATCACCCCTCCACTTT. V usage is TRBV4-1 and J usage is TRBJ1-6; 7 bases line up with TRBD1. The germline V gene encodes CDR1 MGHRA and CDR2 YSYEKL. The CDR3 is 15 amino acids. The trim removed 4 bases at V and 10 bases at J, leaving 10 bases unmatched.